This passage covers 5 T cell receptor beta chains from one sample sequenced in a study of blood T cell repertoires in COVID-19. The protocol was immunoSEQ multiplex PCR, while the TCRdb copy is restricted to in-frame clones and leaves out a portion. The table records 250,000 or so clones, about 85% of them present only once. Sequenced sample: PBMCs or T cells enriched from blood (not recorded which). The receptors come from a woman between 45 and 60 years old who had been exposed to COVID-19.

The gene calls are TRBV11-1 and TRBJ1-2; 8 bases are shared with TRBD1. This CDR3 region has 14 residues. V was clipped by 1 base and J by 4 bases; unmatched bases: 2. Germline V gene lookup returns CDR1 SGHAT and CDR2 FQDESV (reference sequence). As DNA, the CDR3 is TGTGCCAGCAGCTTAGTGGGGACAGGCTATGGCTACACCTTC. Amino acid sequence: CASSLVGTGYGYTF.

This clone was observed a single time. V and J are TRBV18 and TRBJ2-5, with D possibly TRBD1 on 5 matching bases. From germline, CDR1 is KGHSH and CDR2 LQKENI. Trimming left V 6 bases short and J 3 bases short, with 14 bases between. The CDR3 covers 14 residues. The CDR3 is CASSPIGREETQYF. The CDR3 nucleotides are TGTGCCAGCTCCCCGATCGGCAGGGAAGAGACCCAGTACTTC. The variable domain in full, with the rest retrieved from reference TRBV18 and TRBJ2-5, is NAGVMQNPRHLVRRRGQEARLRCSPMKGHSHVYWYRQLPEEGLKFMVYLQKENIIDESGMPKERFSAEFPKEGPSILRIQQVVRGDSAAYFCASSPIGREETQYFGPGTRLLVL.

This clone came up once. The V call is TRBV7-2, the J call TRBJ2-2; D remains unclear. Deletions cut 3 bases from V and 3 bases from J, with 2 bases between. The CDR3 loop spans 12 amino acids. Germline V gene sequence: CDR1 SGHTA, CDR2 FQGNSA. This CDR3 reads CASSFDTGELFF. CDR3 sequence (DNA): TGTGCCAGCAGCTTCGACACCGGGGAGCTGTTTTTT.

The rearrangement links TRBV19 to TRBJ1-2; D unresolved. The CDR3 runs 16 residues. With 1 base removed from V and 2 bases from J, the gap between germline ends came to 14 bases. Germline loops: CDR1 LNHDA, CDR2 SQIVND (reference sequence). DNA of the CDR3: TGTGCCAGTAGTATAGGATACACCGTCTTAAACTATGGCTACACCTTC. Protein product: CASSIGYTVLNYGYTF.

This chain uses TRBV29-1 with TRBJ2-5; TRBD2 aligns across 13 bases. Losses at the gene ends were 6 bases for V and 7 bases for J; bases not matched to a gene: 5. This CDR3 spans 13 amino acids. Germline V gene data show CDR1 as SQVTM and CDR2 as ANQGSEA. The CDR3 bases are TGCAGCGTCACTAGCGGGGGGGCTGGGACCCAGTACTTC. Amino acid sequence: CSVTSGGAGTQYF.